The sequence of this T cell receptor (beta chain) was determined in a study of cytomegalovirus exposure and HLA in healthy donors (dated by TCRdb to about 2017). Looking at the study overall: In an earlier analysis of some 610 of the donors, 276 Gb of sequence data and approximately 100 million unique TCR beta sequences from roughly 200 million T cells were reported. A later genetic analysis used genome-wide SNP genotypes for about 60% of the 666 donors, treating that subset as a discovery cohort. A separate validation cohort of approximately 130 different subjects was used in addition to the approximately 610-subject first cohort. Typing coverage differed by locus: A, B, C, DRB1 and DQB1 were typed in roughly 620-630 donors, DQA1 in 500 to 550, DPA1 in some 610, and DPB1 in just under 490. Rather than drawing on any new phenotypic data, the later analysis identified candidate immune exposures from TCR beta sequences and the way those sequences occurred across donors. A later analysis re-examined previously published TCR beta repertoires from hundreds of donors and added high-resolution HLA genotyping to investigate patterns of TCR occurrence. In an earlier analysis of roughly 580 of the donors, high-throughput TCR beta sequencing was used to judge whether each TCR beta V gene segment behaved as functional or pseudogenic. High-throughput TCR immunosequencing, statistical association of individual TCRs with disease status, and machine learning were combined to predict cytomegalovirus infection status. The study aimed to test whether signatures of past pathogen exposure could be identified by cataloging public T cell receptors. Among about 390 genotyped donors of the cohort, an average of roughly 240,000 unique TCR beta nucleotide sequences were sequenced per donor, around 20% of them non-productive. About 310 gigabases of sequencing data and tens of millions of unique TCR sequences were included in an early release covering 500 to 750 HLA-typed donors. A few DR-DQ haplotypes were handled as single units for association and clustering because linkage in the cohort was strong. Donor age, sex, ethnicity and CMV serostatus were collected together with the repertoire data. Of the roughly 400 genotyped donors, 70% to 90% were placed in the genetic ancestry cluster associated with self-reported Caucasian donors. Both class I and class II loci were covered by HLA typing, at four-digit resolution. All discovery cohort repertoires had been generated on a single sequencing platform. The study profiled the T cell repertoires of about 720 subjects by immunosequencing and related them to cytomegalovirus serostatus.

The cohort consisted of 670 or so healthy bone marrow donors. Cohort members were all nominally healthy when sampled, although unrecorded immune exposures were likely present. CMV serostatus was positive for almost 300 and negative for about 50% of the roughly 700 cohort members, and was not recorded for this donor. Each donor provided a peripheral blood sample, and peripheral blood mononuclear cells were used for TCR beta sequencing. The Qiagen DNeasy Blood Extraction Kit was used to extract genomic DNA from the blood cell samples. Study-wide conclusions, independent of this receptor: Some IMGT-functional V segments, including TRBV6-2 and TRBV6-3, could not be told apart with the 87-base-pair reads, so those segments were excluded. A total of fewer than 200 TCR beta chains were listed by the study as associated with cytomegalovirus. In this cohort, only TCR beta chains were sequenced, and detectable features were limited by the absence of alpha or paired-chain data. Assigning TCR associations to individual alleles was difficult when HLA alleles, especially DR and DQ, strongly co-occurred. A cluster of highly shared sequence variants was judged likely to represent a technical artifact of the sequencing pipeline. In a later analysis, HLA-associated TCR beta chains were found to be more clonally expanded and to have lower generation probabilities than equally common non-associated chains. Several of the top co-occurrence clusters appeared to be linked to parvovirus B19, influenza, CMV and Epstein-Barr virus, according to a later analysis. A later genetic analysis associated a missense DCLRE1C variant with V-gene and J-gene trimming of TCR beta chains, and an independent cohort replicated the association. In a later genetic analysis, fewer N-insertions in productive TCRs were reported among donors in an Asian-associated ancestry cluster than the roughly 670-donor mean. Because HLA typing was missing for some donors at each locus, association tests included only the typed subset. In a later analysis, over 15,000 TCR beta sequences were associated with specific HLA alleles at a false discovery rate of 0.05. Because counts were too low, seventeen rarely observed V segments, including chromosome 9 orphons, were excluded from the earlier analysis of 587 of the donors. Linkage disequilibrium might explain the correlated functional status among segregating V segments, but an unknown experimental factor could not be excluded. Across donors, most TCR sequences were observed very rarely, whereas some public TCRs were present in many individuals. Three of the identified cytomegalovirus-associated TCR beta chains were confirmed in vitro to be specific for cytomegalovirus antigens. The presence/absence analyses assumed that sequencing depth was roughly uniform across donors, and that assumption may not be true. According to a later analysis, most CMV-associated TCR beta chains appeared to be HLA-restricted, and the HLA associations seemed to be driven largely by CMV exposure. Immune exposure information for the cohort was limited to CMV serostatus. In a later analysis, the rate of TCR association differed among HLA loci, with DRB1 alleles having the most associated TCRs and HLA-C alleles having the fewest. A further reported finding was that TCR beta sequences accurately predicted the HLA-A and HLA-B alleles for most subjects in the first cohort. The authors suggested that the approach could potentially be generalized to other disease states and immunological phenotypes. Cytomegalovirus status was reported to be diagnosed by the classifier with high specificity and sensitivity in both the original and validation cohorts. In an earlier analysis of a few hundred of the donors, most TCR beta V segments were observed in productive rearrangements about 87% or about 30% of the time, broadly matching IMGT annotations.

Measured from the cysteine to the phenylalanine, the CDR3 is 13 residues long. The entry retains the CDR3 DNA only, 39 bases that are in frame from base 1. As encoded in the germline V gene (reference sequence), CDR1 is SSHAT while CDR2 is FNYEAQ. The library was generated by the immunoSEQ multiplex PCR assay. The multiplex PCR relied on a mix of 60 forward primers for TCR Vbeta segments and 13 reverse primers for TCR Jbeta segments. Amplification of the CDR3 region of rearranged TCR beta genes was performed with a multiplex PCR assay on genomic DNA. The Illumina HiSeq System was used to sequence the amplified TCR beta libraries as 87-base-pair reads. The authors processed their data as follows. In a later analysis, tens of millions of unique TCR beta chains were counted across the approximately 640 repertoires, and about 10 million of these chains were shared by at least two donors. To remove PCR and sequencing errors, raw reads were error-corrected and collapsed into unique sequences using a nearest-neighbor algorithm that merged closely related sequences. V, D and J gene segments were assigned by aligning CDR3 sequences to IMGT reference sequences. For a sequence to be retained, a match of at least six nucleotides was required to both a V gene segment and a J gene segment. A rearrangement was called productive if the CDR3 had no stop codons and remained in frame with V and J, and every other rearrangement was called non-productive. CDR3 was defined by IMGT convention, running from the second conserved V-encoded cysteine to the conserved J-encoded phenylalanine. The earlier analysis of 500 to 650 of the donors excluded any sequence lacking an unambiguous match to a single V gene segment. In an earlier analysis of 450 to 700 of the donors, V segments were called functional above 56.7% productive rearrangements and were called segregating when the between-donor standard deviation exceeded 5%. To diagnose cytomegalovirus status from the catalog of TCR beta chain sequences, a statistical classification framework was built. A later analysis assigned V and J genes by comparing TCR nucleotide sequences with IMGT/GENE-DB human TR gene sequences. The TCRdist pipeline was used in a later analysis to assign CDR3 sequences and most-parsimonious VDJ recombination scenarios. In a later analysis, every TCR beta chain was defined by the combination of its CDR3 amino acid sequence and its V-gene family, and reads without a unique V-gene family were dropped. A later analysis removed over 500 highly shared, low-generation-probability nucleotide sequences to deal with suspected cross-contamination and a sequencing artifact. In a later analysis, a clonal expansion index was calculated for each public chain from normalized within-repertoire ranks of inferred template counts. In a later analysis, generation probabilities were computed using a VDJ recombination model fitted to out-of-frame rearrangements, and the results were checked against IGoR. A later analysis scored TCR-TCR, TCR-HLA and TCR-CMV co-occurrence with hypergeometric tests, applying a repertoire-size bias correction to TCR pairs. A later analysis estimated false discovery rates by permuting HLA or CMV assignments 20 times. In a later analysis, co-occurring TCRs were grouped using DBSCAN, and TCRdist sequence similarity was added for clustering within HLA-allele-positive subsets. For co-occurrence clustering, repertoires with fewer than 30,000 or more than 120,000 public chains were excluded, along with 5 or 6 repertoires with anomalous nucleotide sharing. Here the immuneACCESS table is served through TCRdb, limited to in-frame sequences with V and J called. Missing clones are a known gap in these copies; in checked studies unresolved V genes cover under half, and the rest lacks a known reason. D and trimming were read from the DNA, whereas the V and J calls and clone size are those reported in that table. This sample has 200,000 to 250,000 clones in its table, and under 90% of those were observed once. The ten most abundant clones make up 1.3% of the sample.

Points on this clone: Its target antigen remains unknown. One end of the junction is discordant with germline, which a read error may explain.

Recombination connected TRBV7-7 to TRBJ2-5; 5 matching bases give a weak D call of TRBD2. Material for sequencing was PBMCs. This TCR was recovered from a human donor in good health. This receptor has the CDR3 CASSLLVFETQYF. The base sequence is TGTGCTAGCAGCTTACTAGTGTTCGAGACCCAGTACTTC.